This entry lists 28 T cell receptor beta chains sequenced from one sample in a study of shared clonotypes between healthy human individuals. Sequencing used immunoSEQ multiplex PCR; TCRdb keeps in-frame clones, though not all of them. The data show under 1,100,000 clones, about 84% seen once. The sequenced sample consisted of memory CD4+ T cells from PBMCs. Subset defined: CD45RA-negative fraction. These receptors were collected from a man aged 18 to 29 in good health. Some clones in this sample may be carry-over from other donors' samples.

The CDR3 protein is CASSLADEQYF. The CDR3 DNA follows: TGTGCCAGCAGCTTAGCGGACGAGCAGTACTTC. This chain uses TRBV7-9 with TRBJ2-7; D is unclear. CDR1 and CDR2 from the germline V gene are SEHNR and FQNEAQ (reference sequence). The CDR3 has 11 amino acids. Trimming removed 0 bases at V and 5 bases at J, with 2 bases between.

This chain links TRBV18 with TRBJ1-5; D is possibly TRBD1 (5 bases). The CDR3 extends over 14 amino acids. Trimming left V 3 bases short and J 7 bases short, with 13 bases between. Germline values: CDR1 KGHSH, CDR2 LQKENI. Here the CDR3 reads CASSPIQGGQPQHF. DNA for the CDR3: TGTGCCAGCTCACCCATTCAGGGCGGGCAGCCCCAGCATTTT.

The chain is built from TRBV7-8 and TRBJ2-1; 9 bases align to TRBD2. Germline CDR1 is SGHVS and CDR2 is FQNEAQ. The CDR3 totals 18 residues. V was clipped by 0 bases and J by 0 bases; unmatched bases: 6. The CDR3 DNA sequence: TGTGCCAGCAGCTTAGCGCGCGGGAGGGGAAGCTCCTACAATGAGCAGTTCTTC. Amino acids: CASSLARGRGSSYNEQFF.

The gene calls are TRBV11-3 and TRBJ1-1, with TRBD1 matching over 7 bases. Germline-derived CDR1 and CDR2 are SGHNT and YENEEA. V shed 1 base, J shed 5 bases, and the junction held 1 base outside the gene matches. This CDR3 has 13 amino acids. CDR3 loop: CASSLAGGTEAFF. CDR3 nucleotides: TGTGCCAGCAGCTTAGCAGGGGGGACTGAAGCTTTCTTT.

V and J are TRBV5-1 and TRBJ2-2, with D uncertain. The CDR3 loop spans 14 amino acids. Trimming took 4 bases from V and 5 from J, leaving 12 bases between them. Germline V CDR1 and CDR2: SGHRS, YFSETQ. CDR3 nucleotide sequence: TGCGCCAGCAGCCTCGGATACCAAACCGGGGAGCTGTTTTTT. Its protein is CASSLGYQTGELFF.

CDR3 sequence (DNA): TGCAGCGTTGTTGGGCAACTGGGGGAGACCCAGTACTTC. It is translated as CSVVGQLGETQYF. V usage is TRBV29-1 and J usage is TRBJ2-5, with D unresolved. Germline V gene data show CDR1 as SQVTM and CDR2 as ANQGSEA. V was cut by 4 bases and J by 5 bases, with 14 bases left in between. This CDR3 region has 13 residues.

The chain uses TRBV19 and TRBJ2-7, with D perhaps being TRBD1 or TRBD2 (5 bases each). Per germline, CDR1 LNHDA and CDR2 SQIVND (reference sequence). The V and J ends lost 8 bases and 0 bases respectively, with 11 bases between them. This CDR3 is 13 amino acids long. The CDR3 here is CASRSGTSYEQYF. The DNA for the CDR3 is TGTGCCAGTCGCTCCGGGACCTCCTACGAGCAGTACTTC.

This chain connects TRBV7-9 to TRBJ2-1; possible D gene TRBD2, 6 bases. V was trimmed by 3 bases and J by 6 bases, leaving 18 bases between them. The CDR3 contains 16 residues. Looked up from germline, CDR1 is SEHNR and CDR2 is FQNEAQ (reference sequence). CDR3 amino acids: CASSFGSGGPLNEQFF. The CDR3 DNA is TGTGCCAGCAGCTTTGGCTCAGGAGGGCCGCTCAATGAGCAGTTCTTC.

The chain recombines TRBV6-5 with TRBJ2-7; tentatively, D is TRBD2 (6 bases). The CDR3 extends over 13 amino acids. CDR1 and CDR2 from the germline V gene are MNHEY and SVGAGI. V was clipped by 6 bases and J by 2 bases, with 11 bases between them. The CDR3 region is CASRLAVTYEQYF. The CDR3 nucleotides read TGTGCCAGCAGATTAGCGGTGACCTACGAGCAGTACTTC.

Details on this clone: Just one base apart from a much larger clone, this may be a read error. The chain joins TRBV19 to TRBJ2-5; TRBD2 matches at 12 bases. The V gene's germline CDR1 is LNHDA and CDR2 SQIVND (reference sequence). V lost 6 bases and J lost 4; bases outside the gene matches: 6. The CDR3 loop spans 15 amino acids. The CDR3 sequence: CASSPSGRARETQYF. The CDR3 DNA follows: TGTGCCAGTAGCCCTAGCGGGAGGGCCAGAGAGACCCAGTACTTC.

V and J are TRBV10-3 and TRBJ1-2, with D unresolved. The CDR3 loop spans 13 amino acids. Germline CDR1 is ENHRY and CDR2 is SYGVKD. The V and J ends lost 3 bases and 3 bases respectively, with 8 bases between them. The CDR3 is CAISDLVYYGYTF. The CDR3 DNA reads TGTGCCATCAGTGATCTGGTCTACTATGGCTACACCTTC.

This clone was recorded only once. J is TRBJ2-3 and V is TRBV18; 14 bases are a match to TRBD2. The CDR3 spans 18 residues. Germline V gene sequence: CDR1 KGHSH, CDR2 LQKENI. V shed 5 bases, J shed 4 bases, and the junction held 11 bases outside the gene matches. The CDR3 loop reads CASSSGTSGRSVADTQYF. CDR3 in DNA: TGTGCCAGCTCATCAGGGACTAGCGGGAGATCAGTCGCAGATACGCAGTATTTT.

The chain recombines TRBV29-1 with TRBJ2-5; D call uncertain. The CDR3 totals 12 residues. Germline V gene lookup returns CDR1 SQVTM and CDR2 ANQGSEA. Trimming removed 7 bases from V and 3 bases from J, with 12 bases in between. The CDR3 is CSGTQVEETQYF. DNA of the CDR3: TGCAGCGGGACGCAGGTTGAAGAGACCCAGTACTTC.

The chain has TRBV21-1 and TRBJ2-1; TRBD2, as called in the table, went unchecked against the DNA. TRBV21-1 is assigned pseudogene status. The CDR3 has 12 residues. In DNA form, the CDR3 reads TGTGCCAGCAGCAAAATCCCCCTACTACAGTTCTTC. It encodes CASSKIPLLQFF.

The chain uses TRBV6-5 and TRBJ1-1; 7 nucleotides agree with TRBD1. CDR3 length equals 15 residues. V was clipped by 0 bases and J by 0 bases; unmatched bases: 1. The V gene's germline CDR1 is MNHEY and CDR2 SVGAGI. The chain's CDR3 is CASSYSQGMNTEAFF. DNA for the CDR3: TGTGCCAGCAGTTACTCACAGGGGATGAACACTGAAGCTTTCTTT.

The chain couples TRBV5-4 to TRBJ2-7; maybe TRBD1 (6 bases). Trimming left V 1 base short and J 3 bases short, with 8 bases between. The CDR3 totals 13 residues. The V gene's germline CDR1 is SGHNT and CDR2 YYREEE (reference sequence). The CDR3 is CASSLTRGYEQYF. CDR3 coding DNA: TGTGCCAGCAGCTTGACCAGGGGCTACGAGCAGTACTTC.

This clone was recorded only once. Other nucleotide sequences in the sample specify the same CDR3. CDR3 DNA sequence: TGCGCCAGCAGCCAAGGGCTCGCTAGCTCCTACGAGCAGTACTTC. This codes for CASSQGLASSYEQYF. The V and J genes are TRBV4-1 and TRBJ2-7; D not resolved. The CDR3 length is 15 residues. Germline V gene data show CDR1 as MGHRA and CDR2 as YSYEKL. Trimming removed 1 base at V and 0 bases at J, with 10 bases between.

This chain connects TRBV28 to TRBJ2-5; 11 bases are a match to TRBD1. V was clipped by 6 bases and J by 5 bases; unmatched bases: 14. There are 17 residues in the CDR3. Germline CDR1 is MDHEN and CDR2 is SYDVKM. DNA for the CDR3: TGTGCCAGCAGGCCCCCGCGGGGGACAGGGGGGAGGGAGACCCAGTACTTC. This gives the protein CASRPPRGTGGRETQYF. The variable domain in full, with the rest retrieved from reference TRBV28 and TRBJ2-5, is DVKVTQSSRYLVKRTGEKVFLECVQDMDHENMFWYRQDPGLGLRLIYFSYDVKMKEKGDIPEGYSVSREKKERFSLILESASTNQTSMYLCASRPPRGTGGRETQYFGPGTRLLVL.

The rearrangement links TRBV18 to TRBJ1-2; D uncertain. This CDR3 contains 14 residues. Germline loops: CDR1 KGHSH, CDR2 LQKENI. Trimming stripped 4 bases from V and 0 bases from J, with 9 bases between. The CDR3, as DNA: TGTGCCAGCTCACGGGCACCTACTAACTATGGCTACACCTTC. As protein: CASSRAPTNYGYTF. The full variable domain, its missing parts supplied by reference TRBV18 and TRBJ1-2, is NAGVMQNPRHLVRRRGQEARLRCSPMKGHSHVYWYRQLPEEGLKFMVYLQKENIIDESGMPKERFSAEFPKEGPSILRIQQVVRGDSAAYFCASSRAPTNYGYTFGSGTRLTVV.

This clone was detected a few times. The sample carries other DNA sequences with the same CDR3. The J gene is TRBJ1-5, the V gene TRBV20-1, with unresolved D. Trimming took off 3 bases at V and 4 bases at J, with 1 base between the two ends. Germline CDR1 DFQATT, CDR2 SNEGSKA (reference sequence). The CDR3 has 10 amino acids. CDR3 amino acids: CSASNQPQHF. CDR3 DNA sequence: TGCAGTGCTAGTAATCAGCCCCAGCATTTT.

The chain combines TRBV9 with TRBJ1-2; D may be TRBD1 (6 bases). Germline V lookup: CDR1 SGDLS, CDR2 YYNGEE. V was pared by 4 bases and J by 3 bases, with 16 bases between. The CDR3 is made up of 15 amino acids. The CDR3 loop is CASSSGVRADYGYTF. As DNA, the CDR3 is TGTGCCAGCAGCTCAGGGGTCCGGGCGGACTATGGCTACACCTTC.

This clone came up a few times. The chain recombines TRBV19 with TRBJ1-3; possibly TRBD1 for D (6 bases). V was shortened by 9 bases and J by 0 bases, with 15 bases between the two germline ends. The CDR3 totals 15 residues. Germline V lookup: CDR1 LNHDA, CDR2 SQIVND (reference sequence). CDR3 bases: TGTGCCAGCAGTGGCGGGGACACCTCTGGAAACACCATATATTTT. This sequence encodes CASSGGDTSGNTIYF.

The chain joins TRBV5-4 to TRBJ1-5; D possibly corresponds to TRBD1 (5 bases). Per germline, CDR1 SGHNT and CDR2 YYREEE (reference sequence). Trimming pared 3 bases from V and 1 base from J, leaving 11 bases between. The CDR3 totals 15 residues. The DNA of the CDR3 is TGTGCCAGCAGCTCCGGGACTGGAAGCAATCAGCCCCAGCATTTT. Residues: CASSSGTGSNQPQHF.

This clone was seen more than once but under ten times. The chain joins TRBV19 to TRBJ2-4, with 8 nucleotides matching TRBD1. The CDR3 extends over 15 amino acids. Trimming removed 10 bases from V and 1 base from J; junction bases left unmatched: 9. CDR1 and CDR2 from the germline V gene are LNHDA and SQIVND (reference sequence). CDR3 DNA: TGTGCCAAATCGACAGGGGTGCGGGCCAAAAACATTCAGTACTTC. Translation gives CAKSTGVRAKNIQYF.

The CDR3 loop is CASSLGIGGGNEKLFF. The CDR3 DNA sequence: TGTGCCAGCAGCTTGGGAATTGGAGGGGGTAATGAAAAACTGTTTTTT. The chain couples TRBV5-5 to TRBJ1-4; TRBD1 might be the D (6 bases). V gave up 0 bases and J gave up 4 bases, with 13 bases separating them. CDR3 length: 16 amino acids. Per germline, CDR1 SGHKS and CDR2 YYEKEE (reference sequence).

The V and J genes are TRBV27 and TRBJ1-1, with D hard to call. Per the germline V gene, CDR1 is MNHEY and CDR2 is SMNVEV (reference sequence). V lost 5 bases, J lost 1 base, and 17 bases lay in between. The CDR3 has 16 residues. The CDR3 is CASSPSRGRGNTEAFF. CDR3 DNA sequence: TGTGCCAGCAGTCCCAGTCGTGGGAGAGGGAACACTGAAGCTTTCTTT.

This clone was observed a handful of times. The V call is TRBV7-9, the J call TRBJ1-2, with 8 bases identical to TRBD1. The CDR3 has 14 amino acids. Per germline, CDR1 SEHNR and CDR2 FQNEAQ (reference sequence). With V trimmed by 6 bases and J by 6 bases, 9 bases remained unmatched. For the CDR3, the DNA is TGTGCCAGCAGAATTGACAGGGGTTTGGATGGCTACACCTTC. Protein product: CASRIDRGLDGYTF. Complete variable domain (other parts from reference TRBV7-9 and TRBJ1-2): DTGVSQNPRHKITKRGQNVTFRCDPISEHNRLYWYRQTLGQGPEFLTYFQNEAQLEKSRLLSDRFSAERPKGSFSTLEIQRTEQGDSAMYLCASRIDRGLDGYTFGSGTRLTVV.

The chain is built from TRBV4-1 and TRBJ1-4, with 9 positions matching TRBD1. Germline loops: CDR1 MGHRA, CDR2 YSYEKL. The V gene end was trimmed by 6 bases and the J gene end by 2 bases; junction bases not matched to a gene: 7. This CDR3 comprises 16 residues. The CDR3 region is CASRSTGGGTNEKLFF. The CDR3 DNA reads as TGCGCCAGCAGATCTACAGGGGGCGGCACTAATGAAAAACTGTTTTTT.